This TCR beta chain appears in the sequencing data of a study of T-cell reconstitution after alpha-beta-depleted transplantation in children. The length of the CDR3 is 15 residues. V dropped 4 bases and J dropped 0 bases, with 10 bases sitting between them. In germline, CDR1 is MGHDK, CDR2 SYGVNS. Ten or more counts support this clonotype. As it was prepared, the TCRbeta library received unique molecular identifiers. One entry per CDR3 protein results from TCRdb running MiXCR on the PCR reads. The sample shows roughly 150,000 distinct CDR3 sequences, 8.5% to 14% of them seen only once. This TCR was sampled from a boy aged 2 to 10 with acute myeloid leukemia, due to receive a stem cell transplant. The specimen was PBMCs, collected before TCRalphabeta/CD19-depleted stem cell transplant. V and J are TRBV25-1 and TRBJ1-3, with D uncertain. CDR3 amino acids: CASSGVGSSGNTIYF. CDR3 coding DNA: TGTGCCAGCAGTGGGGTGGGGAGCTCTGGAAACACCATATATTTT.